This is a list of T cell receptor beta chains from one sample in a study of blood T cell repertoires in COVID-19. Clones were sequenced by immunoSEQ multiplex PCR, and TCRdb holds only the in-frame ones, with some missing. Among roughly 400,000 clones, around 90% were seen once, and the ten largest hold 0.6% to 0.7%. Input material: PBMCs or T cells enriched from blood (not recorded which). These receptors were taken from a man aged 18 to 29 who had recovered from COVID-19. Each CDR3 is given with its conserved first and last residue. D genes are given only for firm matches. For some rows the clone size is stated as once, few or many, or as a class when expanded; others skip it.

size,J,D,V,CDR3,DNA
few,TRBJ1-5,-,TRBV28,CASSLGGSNNQPQHF,TGTGCCAGCAGTTTAGGAGGGTCCAACAATCAGCCCCAGCATTTT
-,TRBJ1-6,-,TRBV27,CASSLEGDGNSPLHF,TGTGCCAGCAGTTTAGAGGGGGACGGTAATTCACCCCTCCACTTT
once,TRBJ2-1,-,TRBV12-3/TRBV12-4,CASDSGTLKFF,TGTGCCAGCGATAGCGGAACCCTGAAGTTCTTC
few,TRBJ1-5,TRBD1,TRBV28,CASSRTGGGNQPQHF,TGTGCCAGCAGCAGGACAGGGGGCGGGAATCAGCCCCAGCATTTT
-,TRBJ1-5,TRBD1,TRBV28,CASRTGIQPQHF,TGTGCCAGCAGGACAGGGATTCAGCCCCAGCATTTT
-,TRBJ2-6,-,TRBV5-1,CASSAANSGANVLTF,TGCGCCAGCAGCGCCGCTAATTCCGGGGCCAACGTCCTGACTTTC
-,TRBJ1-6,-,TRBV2,CASTKLSPLHF,TGTGCCAGTACCAAACTTTCACCCCTCCACTTT
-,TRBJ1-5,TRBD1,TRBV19,CASSNRGGSNQPQHF,TGTGCCAGCTCAAACAGGGGAGGTAGCAATCAGCCCCAGCATTTT
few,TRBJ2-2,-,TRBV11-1,CASSRQMNTGELFF,TGTGCCAGCAGCCGACAGATGAACACCGGGGAGCTGTTTTTT
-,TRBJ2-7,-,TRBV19,CASSPGVGPFYEQYF,TGTGCCAGTAGTCCAGGGGTTGGCCCCTTCTACGAGCAGTACTTC
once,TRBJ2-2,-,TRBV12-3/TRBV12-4,CASSAGGTGELFF,TGTGCCAGCAGCGCCGGAGGGACCGGGGAGCTGTTTTTT
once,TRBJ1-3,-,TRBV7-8,CASSLEAGSGNTIYF,TGTGCCAGCAGCTTAGAGGCAGGGTCGGGAAACACCATATATTTT
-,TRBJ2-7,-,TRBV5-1,CASSSRNPSTEQYF,TGCGCCAGCAGCTCGCGCAACCCTAGTACCGAGCAGTACTTC
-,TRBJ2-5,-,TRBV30,CAWSPESQETQYF,TGTGCCTGGAGTCCGGAGTCCCAAGAGACCCAGTACTTC
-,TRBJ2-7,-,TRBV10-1,CASSDPSGDGYEQYF,TGCGCCAGCAGTGACCCATCGGGGGACGGATACGAGCAGTACTTC
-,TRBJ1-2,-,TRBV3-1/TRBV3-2,CASSQGGGRPYGYTF,TGTGCCAGCAGCCAGGGGGGAGGGCGGCCGTATGGCTACACCTTC
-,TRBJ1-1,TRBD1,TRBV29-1,CSGTGQTLGTEAFF,TGCAGCGGGACAGGGCAAACTTTGGGCACTGAAGCTTTCTTT
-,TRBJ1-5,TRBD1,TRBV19,CASTTGAGFGNQPQHF,TGTGCCAGTACCACAGGGGCTGGGTTCGGCAATCAGCCCCAGCATTTT
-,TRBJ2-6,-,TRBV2,CASSGVGADVLTF,TGTGCCAGCAGCGGGGTGGGGGCTGACGTCCTGACTTTC
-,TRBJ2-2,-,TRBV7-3,CASRPTGLNTGELFF,TGTGCCAGCAGGCCCACAGGGCTGAACACCGGGGAGCTGTTTTTT
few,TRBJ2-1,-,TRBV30,CAWTPWRAFGDEQFF,TGTGCCTGGACCCCCTGGAGGGCATTCGGAGATGAGCAGTTCTTC
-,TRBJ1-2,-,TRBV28,CASSLPLVGRGGYGYTF,TGTGCCAGCAGTTTACCCCTCGTAGGGAGGGGCGGATATGGCTACACCTTC
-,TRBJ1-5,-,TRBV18,CASSRTGVSNQPQHF,TGTGCCAGCTCCCGCACGGGGGTAAGCAATCAGCCCCAGCATTTT
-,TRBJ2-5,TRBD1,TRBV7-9,CASSRTGVLETQYF,TGTGCCAGCAGCCGGACAGGGGTATTAGAGACCCAGTACTTC
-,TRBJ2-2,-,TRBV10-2,CASSGSKTTGSKPGELFF,TGCGCCAGCAGTGGAAGTAAGACGACAGGATCTAAACCCGGGGAGCTGTTTTTT
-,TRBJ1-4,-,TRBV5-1,CASSSRGGPNEKLFF,TGCGCCAGCAGCTCGAGGGGGGGCCCTAATGAAAAACTGTTTTTT
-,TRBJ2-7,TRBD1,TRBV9,CASSVDEGAEQYF,TGTGCCAGCAGCGTAGATGAGGGGGCCGAGCAGTACTTC
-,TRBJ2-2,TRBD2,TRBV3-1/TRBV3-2,CASSQTSGASPGELFF,TGTGCCAGCAGCCAAACTAGCGGGGCCAGCCCCGGGGAGCTGTTTTTT
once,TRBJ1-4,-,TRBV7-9,CASSSRWGEDEKLFF,TGTGCCAGCAGCTCACGTTGGGGGGAAGATGAAAAACTGTTTTTT
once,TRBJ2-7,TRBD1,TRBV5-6,CASSYGTRQGVYEQYF,TGTGCCAGCAGTTACGGCACTCGACAGGGGGTATACGAGCAGTACTTC
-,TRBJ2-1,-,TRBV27,CASSFSTGFGGYVSYNEQFF,TGTGCCAGCAGTTTCTCAACAGGGTTTGGCGGGTACGTATCCTACAATGAGCAGTTCTTC
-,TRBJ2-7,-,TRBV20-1,CSARFDEQYF,TGCAGTGCCAGATTCGACGAGCAGTACTTC
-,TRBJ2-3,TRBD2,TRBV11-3,CASSLVGGGSVDTQYF,TGTGCCAGCAGCTTAGTGGGCGGGGGGTCGGTCGATACGCAGTATTTT
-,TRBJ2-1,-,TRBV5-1,CASSLRGEQFF,TGCGCCAGCAGCTTGAGAGGTGAGCAGTTCTTC
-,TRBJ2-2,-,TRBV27,CASRLRDTGELFF,TGTGCCAGCAGGCTCAGGGACACCGGGGAGCTGTTTTTT
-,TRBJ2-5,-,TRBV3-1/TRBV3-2,CASSPAGTQYQETQYF,TGTGCCAGCAGCCCCGCCGGGACACAGTACCAAGAGACCCAGTACTTC
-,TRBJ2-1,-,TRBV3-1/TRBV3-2,CASSQLGDEQFF,TGTGCCAGCAGCCAATTGGGCGATGAGCAGTTCTTC
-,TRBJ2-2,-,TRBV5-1,CASRRGTDGGELFF,TGCGCCAGCAGACGCGGGACGGATGGCGGGGAGCTGTTTTTT
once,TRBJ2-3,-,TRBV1,CTSSLRQRFTDTQYF,TGCACCAGCAGCCTCCGACAGAGATTCACAGATACGCAGTATTTT
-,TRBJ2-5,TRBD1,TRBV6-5,CASSSGTGGRETQYF,TGTGCCAGCTCGTCCGGGACAGGGGGACGAGAGACCCAGTACTTC
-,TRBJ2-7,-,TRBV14,CASRGGWPAYEQYF,TGTGCCAGCAGGGGGGGATGGCCAGCCTACGAGCAGTACTTC
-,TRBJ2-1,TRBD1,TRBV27,CASSSDRNEQFF,TGTGCCAGCAGTTCGGACAGGAATGAGCAGTTCTTC
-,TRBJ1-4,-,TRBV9,CASSVVSATNEKLFF,TGTGCCAGCAGCGTAGTCAGCGCAACTAATGAAAAACTGTTTTTT
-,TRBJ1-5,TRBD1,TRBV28,CASSPRTGQRNQPQHF,TGTGCCAGCAGTCCCCGGACAGGACAACGCAATCAGCCCCAGCATTTT
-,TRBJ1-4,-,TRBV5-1,CASSPRTVGDEKLFF,TGCGCCAGCAGCCCGCGGACAGTAGGGGATGAAAAACTGTTTTTT
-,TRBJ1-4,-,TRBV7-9,CATPRQGDNEKLFF,TGTGCCACCCCCCGCCAGGGCGATAATGAAAAACTGTTTTTT
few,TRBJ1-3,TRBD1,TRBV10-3,CAIRGTGTGGTGNTIYF,TGTGCCATCAGAGGAACCGGGACAGGGGGTACAGGAAACACCATATATTTT